This TCR beta chain was retrieved from a study of CD4 T cells in relation to SARS-CoV-2 and coronaviruses (dated by TCRdb to 2020 to 2023). In the study overall: In the ViraFEST assay, PBMCs were cultured with antigen for 10 days, after which TCR beta CDR3s were sequenced to identify clonal expansions specific to the antigen. The negative reference condition was either a culture with an HIV-1 Nef peptide pool or a culture with no peptide. Shared crossreactive spike epitopes were mapped to their HLA restriction using patient-derived lymphoblastoid cell lines. At the level of individual TCR clonotypes, the study measured memory CD4+ T cell crossreactivity between SARS-CoV-2 spike protein and common cold coronavirus spike proteins. The Adaptive Biotechnologies TCR-sequencing kit was used for samples from a few pre-COVID donors and for the naive versus memory experiments, whereas the other data were Illumina-based. For other donors in the study, expansion assays were sequenced with a different, Illumina-based TCR-beta assay. Results the study describes overall, beyond this receptor: The study was constrained by small numbers of patients and of tested TCRs. Because the crossreactivity analysis focused on spike protein, crossreactivity against other viral proteins was not assessed. Pre-pandemic and post-infection samples were not both contributed by any donor, so tracing of the source of pre-existing responses was limited. Around two thirds of donors had memory CD4+ clonotypes that crossrecognized SARS-CoV-2 and at least one common cold coronavirus spike. Crossreactive clones showed significantly weaker SARS-CoV-2-driven expansion than monoreactive clones, consistent with antigenic imprinting.

As regards this clone: Its specific antigen is unknown. Qualities for individual bases were not recorded, and no much larger clone is one base off.

CD4+ T cells from unexposed donors were collected before the COVID-19 pandemic (2011-2018). After roughly 11 days of culture, CD4+ T cells were isolated with the EasySep CD4+ T cell isolation kit. As far as cell numbers permitted, CD4+ T cells from unexposed donors were tested for reactivity against SARS-CoV-2 S and N as well as four spike pools from common cold coronaviruses. Each well held some 1.9 million PBMCs cultured in IMDM containing roughly 5.1% human AB serum and roughly 9.4 IU/ml IL-2. Half of the culture medium was replaced with fresh IL-2-containing medium on days 3 and 7. In general, triplicate replicate wells were used for every peptide culture condition. Leukapheresis product for the unexposed donors was bought commercially. Ficoll-Paque PLUS gradient centrifugation was used to isolate PBMCs from either whole blood or leukapheresis product. PBMCs were either cryopreserved at -140°C or used fresh in the expansion assay. The QIAamp Micro DNA Kit was used to extract genomic DNA from the CD4+ T cells.

Library construction relied on the immunoSEQ multiplex PCR assay. As for the authors' bioinformatics: During preprocessing, nonproductive sequences were discarded, as were any CDR3s that did not begin with C, did not end with F or W, or were shorter than 7 amino acids. Antigen-specific clonotypes were called with the MANAFEST web app, based on expansion relative to reference and other culture wells. A clone was considered positive if the clone showed significant expansion compared with the reference culture in 2 of 3 replicate wells at an FDR below 0.05. To be called positive, a clone also had to show significant expansion compared with every other tandem well and an odds ratio greater than 5. CDR3 homology was measured as pairwise Levenshtein distance, computed with the stringdist R package after trimming three terminal residues from each end. Imported from immuneACCESS, the table was reduced by TCRdb to in-frame sequences with V and J called. These copies leave out some clones; in studies compared against another copy, an unresolved V gene accounts for under half, and the cause of the remainder is not known. D and trimming were read from the DNA, whereas the V and J calls and clone size are those reported in that table. The sample table lists under 25,000 clones, roughly 78% of them with a count of one. The leading ten clones occupy about a fifth of the sample.

Relative to germline, V is 4 bases shorter and J is 2 bases shorter, with 14 bases between their ends. Including cysteine and phenylalanine, the CDR3 has 15 amino acids. Only the CDR3 DNA stays, 45 bases, in frame from base 1. Looking up the germline V gene yields CDR1 KGHSH and CDR2 LQKENI. The sequenced sample was CD4+ T cells from PBMCs, cultured in vitro. The chain is encoded by TRBV18 joined to TRBJ1-1, with no reliable assignment of the D segment. The sequence came from a human donor in good health. The bases read TGTGCCAGCTCACTCGGCAGGCAAGGAAACACTGAAGCTTTCTTT. This encodes CASSLGRQGNTEAFF.